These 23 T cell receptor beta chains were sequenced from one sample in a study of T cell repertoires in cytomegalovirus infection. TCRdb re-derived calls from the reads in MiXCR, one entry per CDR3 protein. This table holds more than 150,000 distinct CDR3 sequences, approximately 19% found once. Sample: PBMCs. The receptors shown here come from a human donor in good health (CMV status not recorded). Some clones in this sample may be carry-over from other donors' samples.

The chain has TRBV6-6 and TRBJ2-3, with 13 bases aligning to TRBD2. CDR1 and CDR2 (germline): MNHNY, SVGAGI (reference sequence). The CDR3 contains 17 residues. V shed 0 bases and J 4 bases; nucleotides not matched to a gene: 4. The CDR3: CASSYSGLAGASDTQYF. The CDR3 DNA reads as TGTGCCAGCAGTTACTCCGGACTAGCGGGAGCCTCAGATACGCAGTATTTT.

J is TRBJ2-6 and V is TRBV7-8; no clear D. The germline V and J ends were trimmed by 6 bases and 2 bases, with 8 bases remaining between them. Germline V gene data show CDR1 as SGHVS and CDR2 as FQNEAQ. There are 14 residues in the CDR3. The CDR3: CASSLRAGANVLTF. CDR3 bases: TGTGCCAGCAGTCTCCGGGCTGGGGCCAACGTCCTGACTTTC.

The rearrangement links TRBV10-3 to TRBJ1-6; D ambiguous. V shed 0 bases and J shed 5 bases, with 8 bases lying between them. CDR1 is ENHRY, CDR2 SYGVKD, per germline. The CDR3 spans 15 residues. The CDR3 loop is CAISESFSNNSPLHF. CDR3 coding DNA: TGTGCCATCAGTGAGTCGTTCAGTAATAATTCACCCCTCCACTTT.

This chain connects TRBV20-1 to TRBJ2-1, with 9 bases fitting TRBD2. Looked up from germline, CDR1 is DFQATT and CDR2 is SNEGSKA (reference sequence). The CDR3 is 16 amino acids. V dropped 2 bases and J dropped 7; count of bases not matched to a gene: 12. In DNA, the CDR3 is TGCAGTGCTAGACGAGGGAGCGGGAGGCTCGGGAATGAGCAGTTCTTC. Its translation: CSARRGSGRLGNEQFF.

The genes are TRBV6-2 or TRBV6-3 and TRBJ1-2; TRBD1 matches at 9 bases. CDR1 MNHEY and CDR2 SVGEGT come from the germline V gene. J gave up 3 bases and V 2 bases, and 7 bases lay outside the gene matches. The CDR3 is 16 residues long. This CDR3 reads CASSYLRTGVDYGYTF. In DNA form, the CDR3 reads TGTGCCAGCAGTTACCTACGGACAGGGGTGGACTATGGCTACACCTTC.

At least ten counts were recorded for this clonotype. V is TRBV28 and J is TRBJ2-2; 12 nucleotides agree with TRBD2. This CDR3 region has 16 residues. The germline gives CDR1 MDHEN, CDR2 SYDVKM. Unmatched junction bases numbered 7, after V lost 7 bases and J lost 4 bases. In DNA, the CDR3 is TGTGCCAGCACCCCCCCGGGACTAGCGGGCACCGGGGAGCTGTTTTTT. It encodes CASTPPGLAGTGELFF.

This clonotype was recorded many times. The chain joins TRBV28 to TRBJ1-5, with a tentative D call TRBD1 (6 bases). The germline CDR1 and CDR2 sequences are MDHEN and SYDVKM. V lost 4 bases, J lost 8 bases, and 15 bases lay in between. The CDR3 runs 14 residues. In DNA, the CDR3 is TGTGCCAGCAGTTCCCCGTCAGGGGTGAAGCCCCAGCATTTT. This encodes CASSSPSGVKPQHF. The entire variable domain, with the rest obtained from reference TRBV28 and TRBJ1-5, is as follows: DVKVTQSSRYLVKRTGEKVFLECVQDMDHENMFWYRQDPGLGLRLIYFSYDVKMKEKGDIPEGYSVSREKKERFSLILESASTNQTSMYLCASSSPSGVKPQHFGDGTRLSIL.

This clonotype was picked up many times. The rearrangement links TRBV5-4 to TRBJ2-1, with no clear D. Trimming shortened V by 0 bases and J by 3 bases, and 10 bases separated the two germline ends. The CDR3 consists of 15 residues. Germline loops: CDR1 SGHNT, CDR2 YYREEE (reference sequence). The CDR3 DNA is TGTGCCAGCAGCTTGGTGTTCGACAACTACAATGAGCAGTTCTTC. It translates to CASSLVFDNYNEQFF. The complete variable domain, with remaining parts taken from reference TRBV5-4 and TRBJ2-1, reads ETGVTQSPTHLIKTRGQQVTLRCSSQSGHNTVSWYQQALGQGPQFIFQYYREEENGRGNFPPRFSGLQFPNYSSELNVNALELDDSALYLCASSLVFDNYNEQFFGPGTRLTVL.

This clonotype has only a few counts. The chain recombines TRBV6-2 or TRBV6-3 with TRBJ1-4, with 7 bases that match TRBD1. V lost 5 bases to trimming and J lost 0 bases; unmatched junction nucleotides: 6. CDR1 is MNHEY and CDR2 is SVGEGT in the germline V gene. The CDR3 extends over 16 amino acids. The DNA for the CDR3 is TGTGCCAGCAGTCGTAGGGACAGTGCAACTAATGAAAAACTGTTTTTT. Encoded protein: CASSRRDSATNEKLFF.

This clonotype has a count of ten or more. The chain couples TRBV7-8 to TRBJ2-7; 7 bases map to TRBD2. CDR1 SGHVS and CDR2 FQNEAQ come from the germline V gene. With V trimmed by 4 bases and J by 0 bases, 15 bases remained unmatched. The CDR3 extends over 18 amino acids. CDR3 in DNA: TGTGCCAGCAGCTCACAATCCACCTCCGGGGGGTTCTCCTACGAGCAGTACTTC. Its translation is CASSSQSTSGGFSYEQYF.

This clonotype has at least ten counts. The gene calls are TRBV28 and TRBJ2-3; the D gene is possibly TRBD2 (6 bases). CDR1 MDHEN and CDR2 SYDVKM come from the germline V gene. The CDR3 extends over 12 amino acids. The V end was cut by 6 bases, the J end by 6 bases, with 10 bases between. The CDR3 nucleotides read TGTGCCAGCAGGAATCTAGCGGATACGCAGTATTTT. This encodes CASRNLADTQYF.

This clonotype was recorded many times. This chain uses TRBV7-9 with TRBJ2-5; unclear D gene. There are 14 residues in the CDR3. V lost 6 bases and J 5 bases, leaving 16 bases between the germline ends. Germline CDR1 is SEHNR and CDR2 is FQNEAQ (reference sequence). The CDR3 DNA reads TGTGCCAGCAGTGTGGTTGAGGTGCAGGAGACCCAGTACTTC. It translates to CASSVVEVQETQYF.

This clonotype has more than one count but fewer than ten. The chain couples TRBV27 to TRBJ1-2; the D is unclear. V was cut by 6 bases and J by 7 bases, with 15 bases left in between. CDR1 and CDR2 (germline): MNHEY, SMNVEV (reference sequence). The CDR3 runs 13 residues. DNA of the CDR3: TGTGCCAGCAGACGAACTGGGAGCTTTGGCTACACCTTC. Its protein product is CASRRTGSFGYTF.

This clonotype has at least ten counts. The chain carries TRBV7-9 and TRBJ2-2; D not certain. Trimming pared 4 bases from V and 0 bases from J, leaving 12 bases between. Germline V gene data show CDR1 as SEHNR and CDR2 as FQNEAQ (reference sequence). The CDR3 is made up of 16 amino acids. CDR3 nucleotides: TGTGCCAGCAGCTCGAGTGCAGTCGCGAACACCGGGGAGCTGTTTTTT. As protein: CASSSSAVANTGELFF. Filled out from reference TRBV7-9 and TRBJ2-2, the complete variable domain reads DTGVSQNPRHKITKRGQNVTFRCDPISEHNRLYWYRQTLGQGPEFLTYFQNEAQLEKSRLLSDRFSAERPKGSFSTLEIQRTEQGDSAMYLCASSSSAVANTGELFFGEGSRLTVL.

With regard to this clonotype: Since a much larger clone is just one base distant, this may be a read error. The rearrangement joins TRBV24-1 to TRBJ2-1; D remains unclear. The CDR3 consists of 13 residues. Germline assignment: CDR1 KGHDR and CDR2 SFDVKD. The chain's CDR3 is CATSGFAYNEQSF. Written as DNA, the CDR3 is TGTGCCACCAGTGGGTTTGCTTACAATGAGCAGTCCTTC.

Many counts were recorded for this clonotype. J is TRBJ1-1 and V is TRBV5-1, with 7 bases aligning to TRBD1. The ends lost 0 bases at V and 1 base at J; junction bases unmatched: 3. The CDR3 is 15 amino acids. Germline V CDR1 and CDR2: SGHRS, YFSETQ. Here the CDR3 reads CASSLGTGTNTEAFF. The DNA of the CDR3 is TGCGCCAGCAGCTTGGGGACAGGTACGAACACTGAAGCTTTCTTT.

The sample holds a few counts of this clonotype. In DNA form, the CDR3 reads TGTGCCAGCAGTTTGAGCTCTCAAAATTCACCCCTCCACTTT. Protein: CASSLSSQNSPLHF. J is TRBJ1-6 and V is TRBV12-3 or TRBV12-4; D not resolved. Trimming shortened V by 3 bases and J by 7 bases, and 10 bases separated the two germline ends. This CDR3 comprises 14 residues.

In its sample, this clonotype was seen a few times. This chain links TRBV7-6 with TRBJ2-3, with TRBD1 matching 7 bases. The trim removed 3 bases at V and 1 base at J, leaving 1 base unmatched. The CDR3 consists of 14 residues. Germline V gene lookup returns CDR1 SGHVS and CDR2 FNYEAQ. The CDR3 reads CASSFGQGTDTQYF. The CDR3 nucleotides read TGTGCCAGCAGCTTCGGACAGGGCACAGATACGCAGTATTTT. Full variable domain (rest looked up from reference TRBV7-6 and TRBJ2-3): GAGVSQSPRYKVTKRGQDVALRCDPISGHVSLYWYRQALGQGPEFLTYFNYEAQQDKSGLPNDRFSAERPEGSISTLTIQRTEQRDSAMYRCASSFGQGTDTQYFGPGTRLTVL.

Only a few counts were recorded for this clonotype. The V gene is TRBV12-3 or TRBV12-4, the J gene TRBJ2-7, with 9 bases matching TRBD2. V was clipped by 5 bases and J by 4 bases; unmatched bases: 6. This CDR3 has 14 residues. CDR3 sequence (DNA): TGTGCCAGCAGTCCCGGGACTAGCAGATACGAGCAGTACTTC. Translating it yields CASSPGTSRYEQYF.

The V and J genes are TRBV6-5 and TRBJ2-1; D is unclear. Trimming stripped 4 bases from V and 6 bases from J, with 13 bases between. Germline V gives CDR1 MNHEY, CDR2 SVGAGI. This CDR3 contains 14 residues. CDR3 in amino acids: CASSWRHPINEQFF. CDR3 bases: TGTGCCAGCAGTTGGCGGCACCCAATCAATGAGCAGTTCTTC.

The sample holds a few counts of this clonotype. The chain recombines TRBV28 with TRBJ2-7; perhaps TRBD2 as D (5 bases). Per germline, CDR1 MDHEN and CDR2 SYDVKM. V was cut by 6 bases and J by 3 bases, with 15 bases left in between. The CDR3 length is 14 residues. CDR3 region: CASSDPTRDYEQYF. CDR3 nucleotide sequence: TGTGCCAGCAGCGATCCTACTAGAGACTACGAGCAGTACTTC.

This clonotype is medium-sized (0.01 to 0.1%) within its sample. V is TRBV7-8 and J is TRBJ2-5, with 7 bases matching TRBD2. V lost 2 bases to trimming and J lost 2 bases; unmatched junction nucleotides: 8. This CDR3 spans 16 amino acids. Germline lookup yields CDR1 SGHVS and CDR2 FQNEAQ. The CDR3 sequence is CASSLRSGRRQETQYF. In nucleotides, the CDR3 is TGTGCCAGCAGCTTACGTAGCGGGCGGAGACAAGAGACCCAGTACTTC.

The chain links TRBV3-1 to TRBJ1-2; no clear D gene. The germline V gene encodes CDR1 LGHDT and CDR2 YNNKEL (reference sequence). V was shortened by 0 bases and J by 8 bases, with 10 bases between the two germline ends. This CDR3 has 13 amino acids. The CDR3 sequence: CASSQDNRGGYTF. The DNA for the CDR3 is TGTGCCAGCAGCCAAGATAATCGGGGAGGCTACACCTTC.